This passage covers 17 T cell receptor beta chains from one sample sequenced in a study of control samples from healthy donors and cancer patients. Sequenced by immunoSEQ multiplex PCR; TCRdb stores in-frame clones only, minus some. Of approximately 150,000 clones in the sample, more than 90% were seen once. The sequencing input was blood. The origin of the receptors is a man aged 30 to 39 in good health.

V is TRBV4-1 and J is TRBJ1-3; 7 positions match TRBD1. CDR3 length equals 15 residues. Germline V gene data show CDR1 as MGHRA and CDR2 as YSYEKL. Trimming took 4 bases from V and 2 from J; bases not matched to a gene: 5. CDR3 in DNA: TGCGCCAGCAGCCGGGACAGTGTGCCTGGAAACACCATATATTTT. Translated: CASSRDSVPGNTIYF.

This chain uses TRBV3-1 (or the pseudogene TRBV3-2) with TRBJ1-6, with D unclear. CDR3 length: 12 amino acids. Germline V gene sequence: CDR1 LGHDT, CDR2 YNNKEL (reference sequence). Trimming removed 4 bases at V and 8 bases at J, with 6 bases between. CDR3 DNA: TGTGCCAGCAGCCGAGCGGATTCACCCCTCCACTTT. It translates to CASSRADSPLHF.

The chain has TRBV4-2 and TRBJ2-3, with 9 bases that match TRBD2. V shed 0 bases, J shed 4 bases, and the junction held 8 bases outside the gene matches. The CDR3 has 17 residues. CDR1 is LGHNA and CDR2 is YNFKEQ in the germline V gene. The CDR3 sequence is CASSQDGAGGRSDTQYF. CDR3 coding DNA: TGTGCCAGCAGCCAAGATGGGGCGGGGGGGCGCTCAGATACGCAGTATTTT.

The chain joins TRBV25-1 to TRBJ2-7; D unresolved. CDR3 length: 12 residues. V was shortened by 7 bases and J by 3 bases, with 10 bases between the two germline ends. Germline V gene data show CDR1 as MGHDK and CDR2 as SYGVNS. The CDR3 bases are TGTGCCAGCACAGACTCCCACTACGAGCAGTACTTC. It specifies CASTDSHYEQYF.

The rearrangement uses TRBV11-2 and TRBJ1-1, with no clear D. Germline CDR1 reads SGHAT; CDR2 reads FQNNGV. The CDR3 sequence is 11 residues long. Trimming removed 5 bases from V and 11 bases from J, with 12 bases in between. CDR3 sequence: CASSPALGAFF. DNA for the CDR3: TGTGCCAGCAGCCCAGCACTGGGGGCTTTCTTT.

The CDR3 region has the DNA TGTGCCAGCAGCTTGGGCGGGGGGCCGGGCTCCTATAATTCACCCCTCCACTTT. Translating gives CASSLGGGPGSYNSPLHF. The chain is built from TRBV7-2 and TRBJ1-6; D possibly corresponds to TRBD1 (6 bases). The ends were cut back, 3 bases at V and 0 bases at J, with 15 bases in the middle. CDR3 size: 18 residues. The germline V gene has CDR1 SGHTA and CDR2 FQGNSA.

As DNA, the CDR3 is TGTGCCTGGAGTGTACCGGTACAGAACACTGAAGCTTTCTTT. Translating gives CAWSVPVQNTEAFF. The V gene is TRBV30, the J gene TRBJ1-1; D unresolved. The V and J ends lost 0 bases and 1 base respectively, with 9 bases between them. The CDR3 contains 14 residues. The germline CDR1 and CDR2 sequences are GTSNPN and SVGIG (reference sequence). Supplemented by reference TRBV30 and TRBJ1-1, the full variable domain reads SQTIHQWPATLVQPVGSPLSLECTVEGTSNPNLYWYRQAAGRGLQLLFYSVGIGQISSEVPQNLSASRPQDRQFILSSKKLLLSDSGFYLCAWSVPVQNTEAFFGQGTRLTVV.

The chain couples TRBV6-4 to TRBJ2-1, with D perhaps being TRBD1 or TRBD2 (5 bases each). V gave up 7 bases and J gave up 6 bases, with 10 bases separating them. This CDR3 has 12 residues. Per the germline V gene, CDR1 is MRHNA and CDR2 is SNTAGT. This CDR3 reads CASKGSSNEQFF. The DNA of the CDR3 is TGTGCCAGCAAGGGGAGTAGCAATGAGCAGTTCTTC.

The chain uses TRBV5-1 and TRBJ1-2; 9 positions agree with TRBD1. V was clipped by 5 bases and J by 5 bases; unmatched bases: 10. The CDR3 has 15 amino acids. In germline, CDR1 is SGHRS, CDR2 YFSETQ. Here the CDR3 DNA reads TGCGCCAGCAGTCCTCTGCAGGGACAGGGTTATGGCTACACCTTC. It is translated as CASSPLQGQGYGYTF.

V usage is TRBV6-6 and J usage is TRBJ1-2, with 7 bases matching TRBD1. This CDR3 has 16 amino acids. After removal of 0 bases from V and 4 bases from J, the junction contained 8 bases not matched to a gene. Germline CDR1 and CDR2: MNHNY and SVGAGI (reference sequence). The CDR3 DNA is TGTGCCAGCAGTTACTCCACAGGGGCGAATGCCTATGGCTACACCTTC. Its translation is CASSYSTGANAYGYTF.

CDR3 sequence: CSVAWYGTEAFF. The DNA of the CDR3 is TGCAGCGTTGCATGGTACGGCACTGAAGCTTTCTTT. The V gene is TRBV29-1, the J gene TRBJ1-1; D ambiguous. This CDR3 contains 12 residues. V was trimmed by 4 bases and J by 4 bases, leaving 10 bases between them. Germline loops: CDR1 SQVTM, CDR2 ANQGSEA. The full variable domain, rest sourced from reference TRBV29-1 and TRBJ1-1, is SAVISQKPSRDICQRGTSLTIQCQVDSQVTMMFWYRQQPGQSLTLIATANQGSEATYESGFVIDKFPISRPNLTFSTLTVSNMSPEDSSIYLCSVAWYGTEAFFGQGTRLTVV.

The chain recombines TRBV5-4 with TRBJ1-2; D uncertain. Germline CDR1 SGHNT, CDR2 YYREEE (reference sequence). CDR3 length equals 12 residues. The ends were cut back, 0 bases at V and 8 bases at J, with 8 bases in the middle. The CDR3: CASSLERWGYTF. The CDR3 DNA sequence: TGTGCCAGCAGCTTGGAACGGTGGGGCTACACCTTC.

The chain combines TRBV7-8 with TRBJ1-2; 7 bases are a match to TRBD1. CDR3 length equals 15 residues. The V segment lost 5 bases and the J segment 3 bases; nucleotides outside the gene matches: 9. The germline CDR1 and CDR2 sequences are SGHVS and FQNEAQ. CDR3 DNA: TGTGCCAGCAGCGCCGAAACAGGGGAGGACTATGGCTACACCTTC. Protein product: CASSAETGEDYGYTF.

The chain joins TRBV11-2 to TRBJ1-1; D remains unclear. Germline V gene lookup returns CDR1 SGHAT and CDR2 FQNNGV. The CDR3 covers 12 residues. Trimming removed 5 bases at V and 7 bases at J, with 11 bases between. The CDR3 is CASSPSDREAFF. The CDR3 nucleotides read TGTGCCAGCAGCCCCTCCGACCGTGAAGCTTTCTTT.

This chain links TRBV6-5 with TRBJ2-7; 10 positions agree with TRBD2. The germline gives CDR1 MNHEY, CDR2 SVGAGI. J gave up 3 bases and V 5 bases, and 7 bases lay outside the gene matches. The length of the CDR3 is 15 residues. CDR3 DNA sequence: TGTGCCAGCAGTAGATCGGGACTAGCGAACTACGAGCAGTACTTC. As protein: CASSRSGLANYEQYF.

Here the CDR3 DNA reads TGTGCCAGCAGCTCTGTAGACACGGCCCACCTTAAGGAGACTGAAGCTTTCTTT. This sequence encodes CASSSVDTAHLKETEAFF. The chain joins TRBV7-8 to TRBJ1-1, with D hard to call. Germline V gene sequence: CDR1 SGHVS, CDR2 FQNEAQ. The ends were cut back, 4 bases at V and 5 bases at J, with 26 bases in the middle. The CDR3 totals 18 residues.

The chain carries TRBV11-2 and TRBJ2-7, with 8 nucleotides matching TRBD2. Per the germline V gene, CDR1 is SGHAT and CDR2 is FQNNGV. V lost 1 base and J lost 2; bases outside the gene matches: 7. The CDR3 is 16 residues long. CDR3 sequence: CASSLGPSGGTYEQYF. Here the CDR3 DNA reads TGTGCCAGCAGCTTAGGGCCGAGCGGGGGAACCTACGAGCAGTACTTC.